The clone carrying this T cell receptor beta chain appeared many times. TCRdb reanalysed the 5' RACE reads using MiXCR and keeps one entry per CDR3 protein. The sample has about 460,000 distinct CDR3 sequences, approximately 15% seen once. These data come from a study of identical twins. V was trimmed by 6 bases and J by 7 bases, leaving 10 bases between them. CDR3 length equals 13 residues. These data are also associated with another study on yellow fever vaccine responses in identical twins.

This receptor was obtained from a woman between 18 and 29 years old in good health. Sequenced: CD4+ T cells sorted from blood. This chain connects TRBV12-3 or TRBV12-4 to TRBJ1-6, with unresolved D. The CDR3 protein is CASSSAGNSPLHF. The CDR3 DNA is TGTGCCAGCAGCTCCGCTGGAAATTCACCCCTCCACTTT.